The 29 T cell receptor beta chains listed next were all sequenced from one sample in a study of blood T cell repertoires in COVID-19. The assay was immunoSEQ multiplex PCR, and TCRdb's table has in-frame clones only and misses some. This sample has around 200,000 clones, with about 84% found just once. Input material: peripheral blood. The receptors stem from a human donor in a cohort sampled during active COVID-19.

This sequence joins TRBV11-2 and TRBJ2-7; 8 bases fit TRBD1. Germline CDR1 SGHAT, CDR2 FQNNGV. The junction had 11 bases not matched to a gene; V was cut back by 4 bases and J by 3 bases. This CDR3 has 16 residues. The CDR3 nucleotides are TGTGCCAGCAGCTCCCCTAGGGCAGGGGGCATCTACGAGCAGTACTTC. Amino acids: CASSSPRAGGIYEQYF.

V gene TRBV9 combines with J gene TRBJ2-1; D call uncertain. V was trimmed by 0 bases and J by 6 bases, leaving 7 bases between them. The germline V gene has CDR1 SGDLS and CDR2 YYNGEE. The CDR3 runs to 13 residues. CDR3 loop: CASSVASFNEQFF. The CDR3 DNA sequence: TGTGCCAGCAGCGTAGCCTCTTTCAATGAGCAGTTCTTC.

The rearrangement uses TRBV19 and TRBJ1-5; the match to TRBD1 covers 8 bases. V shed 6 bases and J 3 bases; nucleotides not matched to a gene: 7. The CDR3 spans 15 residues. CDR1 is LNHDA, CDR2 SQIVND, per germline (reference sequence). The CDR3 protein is CASSAGQGPNQPQHF. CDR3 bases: TGTGCCAGTAGCGCCGGACAGGGCCCCAATCAGCCCCAGCATTTT.

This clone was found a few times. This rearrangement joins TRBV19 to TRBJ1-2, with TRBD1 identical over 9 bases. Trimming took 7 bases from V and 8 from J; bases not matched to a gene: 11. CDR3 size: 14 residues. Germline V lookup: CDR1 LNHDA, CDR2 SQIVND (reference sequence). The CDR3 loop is CASIPEQGAGGYTF. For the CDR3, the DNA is TGTGCCAGTATCCCCGAACAGGGGGCCGGAGGCTACACCTTC.

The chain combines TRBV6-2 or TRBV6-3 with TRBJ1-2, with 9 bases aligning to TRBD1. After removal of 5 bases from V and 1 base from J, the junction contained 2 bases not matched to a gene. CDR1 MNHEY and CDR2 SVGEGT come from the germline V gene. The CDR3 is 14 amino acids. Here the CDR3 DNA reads TGTGCCAGCAGTACAGGGGGCATTAACTATGGCTACACCTTC. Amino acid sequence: CASSTGGINYGYTF.

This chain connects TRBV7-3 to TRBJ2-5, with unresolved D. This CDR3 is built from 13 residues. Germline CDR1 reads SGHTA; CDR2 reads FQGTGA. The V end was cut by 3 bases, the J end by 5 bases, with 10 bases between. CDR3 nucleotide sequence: TGTGCCAGCAGCTTCGGGTCAAGGGAGACCCAGTACTTC. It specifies CASSFGSRETQYF.

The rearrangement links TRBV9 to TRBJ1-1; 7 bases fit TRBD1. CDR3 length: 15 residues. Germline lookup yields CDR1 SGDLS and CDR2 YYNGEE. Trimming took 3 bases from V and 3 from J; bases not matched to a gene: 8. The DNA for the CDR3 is TGTGCCAGCAGCGCCAACCCCACAGGGGACACTGAAGCTTTCTTT. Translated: CASSANPTGDTEAFF.

The CDR3 is CASSLNRAQYEQYF. In DNA, the CDR3 is TGTGCCAGCAGCTTAAACAGGGCCCAATACGAGCAGTACTTC. The chain employs TRBV11-2 and TRBJ2-7, with D perhaps TRBD1 (6 bases). Germline V gene data show CDR1 as SGHAT and CDR2 as FQNNGV. V lost 2 bases and J 4 bases, leaving 12 bases between the germline ends. The CDR3 is 14 residues long.

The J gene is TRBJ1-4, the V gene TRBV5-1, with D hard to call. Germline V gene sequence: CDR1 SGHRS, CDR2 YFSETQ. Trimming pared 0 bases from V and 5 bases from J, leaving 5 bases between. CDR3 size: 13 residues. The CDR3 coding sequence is TGCGCCAGCAGCTTGGACACGAATGAAAAACTGTTTTTT. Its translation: CASSLDTNEKLFF. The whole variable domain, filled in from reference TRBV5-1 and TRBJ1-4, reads KAGVTQTPRYLIKTRGQQVTLSCSPISGHRSVSWYQQTPGQGLQFLFEYFSETQRNKGNFPGRFSGRQFSNSRSEMNVSTLELGDSALYLCASSLDTNEKLFFGSGTQLSVL.

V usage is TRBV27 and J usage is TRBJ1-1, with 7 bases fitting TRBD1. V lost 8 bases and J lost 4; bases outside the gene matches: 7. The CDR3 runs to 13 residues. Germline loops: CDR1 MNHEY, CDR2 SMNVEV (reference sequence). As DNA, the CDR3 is TGTGCCAGCGCAGGGGGAATTACCACTGAAGCTTTCTTT. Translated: CASAGGITTEAFF.

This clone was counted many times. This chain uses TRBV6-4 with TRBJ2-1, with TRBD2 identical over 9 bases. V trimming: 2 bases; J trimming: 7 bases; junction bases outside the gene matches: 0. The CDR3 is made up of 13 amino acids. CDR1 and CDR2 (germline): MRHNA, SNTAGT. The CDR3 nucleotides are TGTGCCAGCAGTGACAGCGGGAGGAATGAGCAGTTCTTC. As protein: CASSDSGRNEQFF.

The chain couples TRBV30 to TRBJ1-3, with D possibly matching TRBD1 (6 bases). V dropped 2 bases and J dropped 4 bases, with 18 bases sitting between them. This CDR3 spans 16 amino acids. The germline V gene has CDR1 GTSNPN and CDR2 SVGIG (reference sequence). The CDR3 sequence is CAWSPFRGASGNTIYF. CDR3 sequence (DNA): TGTGCCTGGAGTCCCTTCCGGGGGGCTTCAGGAAACACCATATATTTT.

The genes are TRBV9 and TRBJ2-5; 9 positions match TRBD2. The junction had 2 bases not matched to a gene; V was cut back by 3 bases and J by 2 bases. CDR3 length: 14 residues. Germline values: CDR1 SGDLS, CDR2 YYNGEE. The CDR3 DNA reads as TGTGCCAGCAGCGAGACTAGCGGACAAGAGACCCAGTACTTC. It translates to CASSETSGQETQYF.

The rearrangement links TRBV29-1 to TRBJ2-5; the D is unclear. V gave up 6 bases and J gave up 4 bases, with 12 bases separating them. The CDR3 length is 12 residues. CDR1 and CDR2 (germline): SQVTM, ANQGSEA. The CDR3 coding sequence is TGCAGCGTCGACCCATCTAGAGAGACCCAGTACTTC. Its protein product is CSVDPSRETQYF. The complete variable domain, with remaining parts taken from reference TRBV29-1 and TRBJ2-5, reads SAVISQKPSRDICQRGTSLTIQCQVDSQVTMMFWYRQQPGQSLTLIATANQGSEATYESGFVIDKFPISRPNLTFSTLTVSNMSPEDSSIYLCSVDPSRETQYFGPGTRLLVL.

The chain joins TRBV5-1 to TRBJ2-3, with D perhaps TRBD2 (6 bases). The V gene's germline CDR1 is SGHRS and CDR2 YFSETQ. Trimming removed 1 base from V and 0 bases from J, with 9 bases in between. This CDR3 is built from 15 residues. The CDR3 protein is CASSLRAGSTDTQYF. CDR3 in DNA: TGCGCCAGCAGCTTGCGGGCGGGAAGCACAGATACGCAGTATTTT.

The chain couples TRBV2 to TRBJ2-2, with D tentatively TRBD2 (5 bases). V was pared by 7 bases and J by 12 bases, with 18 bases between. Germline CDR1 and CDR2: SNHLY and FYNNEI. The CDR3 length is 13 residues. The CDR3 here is CASTRSHDYKLFF. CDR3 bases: TGTGCCAGCACCCGGTCCCATGACTACAAGCTGTTTTTT. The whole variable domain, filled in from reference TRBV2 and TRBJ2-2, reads EPEVTQTPSHQVTQMGQEVILRCVPISNHLYFYWYRQILGQKVEFLVSFYNNEISEKSEIFDDQFSVERPDGSNFTLKIRSTKLEDSAMYFCASTRSHDYKLFFGEGSRLTVL.

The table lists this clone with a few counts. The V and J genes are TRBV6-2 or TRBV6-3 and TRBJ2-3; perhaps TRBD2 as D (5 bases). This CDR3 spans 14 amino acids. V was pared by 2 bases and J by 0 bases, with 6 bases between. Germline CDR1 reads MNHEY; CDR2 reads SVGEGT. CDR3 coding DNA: TGTGCCAGCAGTTACACGGGGAGCACAGATACGCAGTATTTT. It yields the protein CASSYTGSTDTQYF.

The CDR3: CASSVGWGGGNEQYF. As DNA, the CDR3 is TGTGCCAGCAGCGTAGGTTGGGGTGGCGGGAACGAGCAGTACTTC. The V and J genes are TRBV9 and TRBJ2-7; possibly TRBD2 for D (6 bases). Germline-derived CDR1 and CDR2 are SGDLS and YYNGEE. Trimming shortened V by 0 bases and J by 5 bases, and 15 bases separated the two germline ends. This CDR3 comprises 15 residues. Variable domain in full (rest from reference TRBV9 and TRBJ2-7): DSGVTQTPKHLITATGQRVTLRCSPRSGDLSVYWYQQSLDQGLQFLIQYYNGEERAKGNILERFSAQQFPDLHSELNLSSLELGDSALYFCASSVGWGGGNEQYFGPGTRLTVT.

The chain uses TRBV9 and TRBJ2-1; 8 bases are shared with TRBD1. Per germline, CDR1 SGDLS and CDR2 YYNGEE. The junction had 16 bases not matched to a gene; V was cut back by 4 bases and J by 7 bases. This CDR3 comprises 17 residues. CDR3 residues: CASSYNKKQGARNEQFF. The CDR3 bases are TGTGCCAGCAGCTATAACAAGAAGCAGGGGGCGCGAAATGAGCAGTTCTTC.

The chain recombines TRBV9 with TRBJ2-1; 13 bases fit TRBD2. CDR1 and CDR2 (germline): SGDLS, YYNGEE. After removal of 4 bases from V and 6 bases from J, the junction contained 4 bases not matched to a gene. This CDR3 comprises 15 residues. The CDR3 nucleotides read TGTGCCAGCAGCCCTCGACTAGCGGGGGGCAATGAGCAGTTCTTC. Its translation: CASSPRLAGGNEQFF.

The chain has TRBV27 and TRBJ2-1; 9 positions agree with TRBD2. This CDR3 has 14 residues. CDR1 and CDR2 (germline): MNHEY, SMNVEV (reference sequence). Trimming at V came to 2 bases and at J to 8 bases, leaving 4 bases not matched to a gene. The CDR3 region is CASSLGSGGHEQFF. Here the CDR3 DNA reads TGTGCCAGCAGTTTAGGTAGCGGGGGACATGAGCAGTTCTTC.

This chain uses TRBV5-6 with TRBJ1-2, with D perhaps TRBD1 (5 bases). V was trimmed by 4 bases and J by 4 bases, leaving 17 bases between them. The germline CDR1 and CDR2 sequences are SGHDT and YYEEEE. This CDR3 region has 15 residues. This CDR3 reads CASSPITNQGYGYTF. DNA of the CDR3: TGTGCCAGCAGCCCAATTACTAACCAGGGCTATGGCTACACCTTC.

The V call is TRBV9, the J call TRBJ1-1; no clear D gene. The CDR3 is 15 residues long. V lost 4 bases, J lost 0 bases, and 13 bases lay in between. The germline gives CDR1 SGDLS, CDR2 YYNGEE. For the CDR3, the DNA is TGTGCCAGCAGCCCTAGAGGGAAAATGAACACTGAAGCTTTCTTT. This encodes CASSPRGKMNTEAFF.

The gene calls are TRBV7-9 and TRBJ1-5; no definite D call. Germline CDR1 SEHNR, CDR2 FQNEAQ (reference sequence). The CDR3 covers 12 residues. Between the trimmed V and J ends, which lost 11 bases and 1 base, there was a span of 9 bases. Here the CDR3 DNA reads TGTGCCGTACAGACGAGCAATCAGCCCCAGCATTTT. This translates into CAVQTSNQPQHF. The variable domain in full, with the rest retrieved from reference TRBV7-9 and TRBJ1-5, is DTGVSQNPRHKITKRGQNVTFRCDPISEHNRLYWYRQTLGQGPEFLTYFQNEAQLEKSRLLSDRFSAERPKGSFSTLEIQRTEQGDSAMYLCAVQTSNQPQHFGDGTRLSIL.

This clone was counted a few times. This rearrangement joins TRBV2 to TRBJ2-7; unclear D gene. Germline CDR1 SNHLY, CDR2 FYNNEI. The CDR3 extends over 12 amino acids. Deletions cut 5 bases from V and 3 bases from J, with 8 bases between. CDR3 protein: CASSPPGYEQYF. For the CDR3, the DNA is TGTGCCAGCAGTCCGCCGGGCTACGAGCAGTACTTC.

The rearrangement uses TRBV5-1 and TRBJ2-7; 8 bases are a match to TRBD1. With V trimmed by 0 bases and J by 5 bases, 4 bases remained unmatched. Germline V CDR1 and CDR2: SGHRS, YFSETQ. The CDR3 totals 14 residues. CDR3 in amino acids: CASSLAQGGHEQYF. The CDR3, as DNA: TGCGCCAGCAGCTTGGCACAGGGGGGACACGAGCAGTACTTC.

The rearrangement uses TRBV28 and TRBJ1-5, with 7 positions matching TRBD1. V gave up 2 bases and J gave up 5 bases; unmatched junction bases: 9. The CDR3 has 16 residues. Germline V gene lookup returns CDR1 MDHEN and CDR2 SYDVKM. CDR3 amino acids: CASSLTTGRPHQPQHF. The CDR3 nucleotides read TGTGCCAGCAGTTTAACGACAGGGCGTCCTCATCAGCCCCAGCATTTT. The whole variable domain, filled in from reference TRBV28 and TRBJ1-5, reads DVKVTQSSRYLVKRTGEKVFLECVQDMDHENMFWYRQDPGLGLRLIYFSYDVKMKEKGDIPEGYSVSREKKERFSLILESASTNQTSMYLCASSLTTGRPHQPQHFGDGTRLSIL.

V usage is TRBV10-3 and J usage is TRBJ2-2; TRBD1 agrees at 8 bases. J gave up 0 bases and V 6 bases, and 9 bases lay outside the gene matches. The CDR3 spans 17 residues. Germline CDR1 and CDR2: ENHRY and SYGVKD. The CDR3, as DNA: TGTGCCATCAGCCTCTTGGGGGGACAGGCGAACACCGGGGAGCTGTTTTTT. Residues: CAISLLGGQANTGELFF.

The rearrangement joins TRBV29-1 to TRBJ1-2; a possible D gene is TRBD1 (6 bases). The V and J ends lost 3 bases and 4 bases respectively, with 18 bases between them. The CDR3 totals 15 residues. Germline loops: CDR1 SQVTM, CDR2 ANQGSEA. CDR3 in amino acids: CSVDAGTTNTYGYTF. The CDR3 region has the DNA TGCAGCGTTGACGCAGGGACAACAAATACCTATGGCTACACCTTC.